The entry below gives a single T cell receptor (beta chain) sequence along with its context. A much larger clone differs by one base, so this may be a read error. Peripheral blood was drawn, about 9.1 milliliters per donor. Total RNA was isolated from each sample in quantities of at least 6 micrograms. This specimen comes from a study of blood T cells in healthy people across ages. Next came a second PCR, run for about 7 to 12 cycles, which used a sample-barcoded 5' primer along with a J-beta primer mix. TCRdb independently ran MiXCR on the 5' RACE reads; one entry per CDR3 protein. This table holds 1.5 million to 2 million distinct CDR3 sequences, around 40% found once. Per germline, CDR1 SGHTA and CDR2 FQGNSA. The CDR3 contains 15 residues.

The sequence came from a human donor in good health. Source material: blood. The chain has TRBV7-2 and TRBJ2-3; no reliable D call. The last part of the DNA fits TRBJ1-5 better; the J call may be wrong. This chain's CDR3 is CASSQGLAGTDTQHF. The DNA of the CDR3 is TGTGCCAGCAGCCAAGGACTAGCGGGTACAGATACGCAGCATTTT.